The 32 T cell receptor beta chains in this list originate from one sample, sequenced in a study of T cell repertoires in urothelial bladder cancer. Only in-frame clones appear in the TCRdb table, and some are missing; sequencing was by immunoSEQ multiplex PCR. The sample includes some 6,000 clones, over 70% of them seen just once. The sequenced sample was tumor-infiltrating cells from bladder cancer. These receptors came from a human donor with urothelial carcinoma.

This clone was detected only once. The gene calls are TRBV27 and TRBJ2-6; D gene ambiguous. V gave up 5 bases and J gave up 4 bases, with 18 bases separating them. Germline lookup yields CDR1 MNHEY and CDR2 SMNVEV (reference sequence). The CDR3 spans 17 residues. The CDR3 loop reads CASSPGSLNSGANVLTF. DNA for the CDR3: TGTGCCAGCAGTCCTGGCTCTTTAAACTCCGGGGCCAACGTCCTGACTTTC.

This sequence joins TRBV15 and TRBJ2-7; D is possibly TRBD1 (6 bases). Germline CDR1 reads LNHNV; CDR2 reads YYDKDF (reference sequence). Trimming pared 5 bases from V and 5 bases from J, leaving 22 bases between. The CDR3 is 16 residues long. CDR3 coding DNA: TGTGCCACCAGCGCAAGATTGTCAGGGGCCATCCACGAGCAGTACTTC. Its translation: CATSARLSGAIHEQYF.

This clone was seen just once. The chain employs TRBV11-2 and TRBJ2-1; no firm D call. This CDR3 contains 15 residues. Germline V lookup: CDR1 SGHAT, CDR2 FQNNGV. Trimming took off 4 bases at V and 5 bases at J, with 15 bases between the two ends. CDR3 in DNA: TGTGCCAGCAGCTCGGTGGGGTCTCTTAACAATGAGCAGTTCTTC. Its translation: CASSSVGSLNNEQFF.

The CDR3 is CASSIDNTGELFF. The DNA of the CDR3 is TGTGCCAGCAGCATCGATAACACCGGGGAGCTGTTTTTT. The chain couples TRBV5-4 to TRBJ2-2; no clear D gene. CDR3 length: 13 amino acids. V lost 4 bases, J lost 2 bases, and 6 bases lay in between. Germline CDR1 is SGHNT and CDR2 is YYREEE (reference sequence).

The CDR3: CASREETAYNSPLHF. The CDR3 DNA reads TGTGCCAGCAGAGAAGAGACAGCCTATAATTCACCCCTCCACTTT. This rearrangement joins TRBV6-4 to TRBJ1-6; maybe TRBD1 (5 bases). This CDR3 has 15 residues. V was clipped by 6 bases and J by 2 bases, with 11 bases between them. Germline V gives CDR1 MRHNA, CDR2 SNTAGT.

This clone appeared a few times. The rearrangement uses TRBV6-5 and TRBJ1-4; D remains ambiguous. Germline CDR1 reads MNHEY; CDR2 reads SVGAGI. Deletions cut 5 bases from V and 11 bases from J, with 15 bases between. CDR3 length: 13 residues. This chain's CDR3 is CASSPSGIGKLFF. CDR3 bases: TGTGCCAGCAGTCCCTCGGGTATAGGGAAACTGTTTTTT.

This sequence joins TRBV2 and TRBJ2-1; 13 bases fit TRBD2. Trimming cost V 11 bases and J 10 bases; bases outside gene matches: 11. The CDR3 is made up of 14 amino acids. The germline V gene encodes CDR1 SNHLY and CDR2 FYNNEI. In DNA form, the CDR3 reads TGTGCCTTTCCACTAGCGGGGGGGCCAAAAGAGCAGTTCTTC. This sequence encodes CAFPLAGGPKEQFF. Full variable domain (missing parts from reference TRBV2 and TRBJ2-1): EPEVTQTPSHQVTQMGQEVILRCVPISNHLYFYWYRQILGQKVEFLVSFYNNEISEKSEIFDDQFSVERPDGSNFTLKIRSTKLEDSAMYFCAFPLAGGPKEQFFGPGTRLTVL.

V and J are TRBV5-1 and TRBJ1-1; no reliable D call. The CDR3 length is 13 residues. Trimming took 0 bases from V and 0 from J, leaving 3 bases between them. Germline-derived CDR1 and CDR2 are SGHRS and YFSETQ. The CDR3 DNA sequence: TGCGCCAGCAGCTTGGCAGTGAACACTGAAGCTTTCTTT. As protein: CASSLAVNTEAFF.

The chain carries TRBV20-1 and TRBJ1-1; D gene unclear. CDR3 length equals 9 residues. The V end was cut by 6 bases, the J end by 11 bases, with 10 bases between. CDR1 DFQATT and CDR2 SNEGSKA come from the germline V gene (reference sequence). The CDR3 DNA is TGCAGTGCCGAACTTTGGGCTTTCTTT. It translates to CSAELWAFF.

The V and J genes are TRBV19 and TRBJ2-5, with 13 nucleotides matching TRBD2. V was pared by 5 bases and J by 6 bases, with 9 bases of the junction left unmatched. Germline V lookup: CDR1 LNHDA, CDR2 SQIVND (reference sequence). CDR3 length: 16 amino acids. CDR3 in amino acids: CASSVTGLAGMKTQYF. CDR3 nucleotide sequence: TGTGCCAGTAGTGTCACGGGACTAGCGGGGATGAAGACCCAGTACTTC.

The chain uses TRBV5-3 and TRBJ1-4; no clear D gene. TRBV5-3 falls under the ORF class, with uncertain function. Between the trimmed V and J ends, which lost 4 bases and 8 bases, there was a span of 9 bases. The CDR3 sequence is 12 residues long. The CDR3 region has the DNA TGTGCCAGAAGCACGACGGAGGAAAAACTGTTTTTT. This encodes CARSTTEEKLFF.

The chain couples TRBV9 to TRBJ2-7, with 8 bases matching TRBD1. V was pared by 3 bases and J by 4 bases, with 6 bases of the junction left unmatched. The CDR3 is 14 amino acids. The germline V gene has CDR1 SGDLS and CDR2 YYNGEE. This CDR3 reads CASSGGQGSYEQYF. CDR3 DNA: TGTGCCAGCAGCGGAGGACAGGGTTCTTACGAGCAGTACTTC.

The chain couples TRBV5-4 to TRBJ1-2; D gene ambiguous. CDR3 size: 15 residues. Trimming left V 0 bases short and J 4 bases short, with 13 bases between. Germline assignment: CDR1 SGHNT and CDR2 YYREEE (reference sequence). The CDR3 is CASSLGRETRYGYTF. The CDR3 nucleotides are TGTGCCAGCAGCTTGGGGCGGGAGACCCGCTATGGCTACACCTTC.

The chain combines TRBV21-1 with TRBJ1-6; whether TRBD1, the table's D call, matches the DNA was not checked. TRBV21-1 is shown as a pseudogene. The CDR3 covers 19 residues. The CDR3 protein is CASSSKGATAGVGNSPLHF. The CDR3, as DNA: TGTGCCAGCAGCAGCAAGGGGGCTACGGCAGGGGTTGGTAATTCACCCCTCCACTTT.

The chain employs TRBV28 and TRBJ1-2; TRBD1 is a possible D gene (5 bases). From germline, CDR1 is MDHEN and CDR2 SYDVKM. The CDR3 has 12 residues. Trimming stripped 4 bases from V and 8 bases from J, with 11 bases between. The CDR3 loop is CASSSSGLGYTF. The CDR3 bases are TGTGCCAGCAGTTCCTCAGGGTTAGGCTACACCTTC.

This chain uses TRBV30 with TRBJ1-2; D might be TRBD1 (5 bases). In germline, CDR1 is GTSNPN, CDR2 SVGIG (reference sequence). V was trimmed by 3 bases and J by 5 bases, leaving 16 bases between them. This CDR3 region has 14 residues. The CDR3 reads CAWSPTGTGYGYTF. DNA for the CDR3: TGTGCCTGGAGCCCAACAGGTACGGGATATGGCTACACCTTC.

J is TRBJ2-7 and V is TRBV7-8; 7 nucleotides line up with TRBD1. This CDR3 spans 15 amino acids. After removal of 5 bases from V and 0 bases from J, the junction contained 7 bases not matched to a gene. Germline V lookup: CDR1 SGHVS, CDR2 FQNEAQ. The CDR3 nucleotides read TGTGCCAGCAGCCAGGCGACAGGGCCCTCCTACGAGCAGTACTTC. Translating it yields CASSQATGPSYEQYF.

This sequence joins TRBV29-1 and TRBJ2-1; weak D call: TRBD1 (5 bases). V lost 0 bases and J 7 bases, leaving 16 bases between the germline ends. Looked up from germline, CDR1 is SQVTM and CDR2 is ANQGSEA. This CDR3 has 15 residues. CDR3 residues: CSVEDRRHRKNEQFF. The CDR3 nucleotides are TGCAGCGTTGAAGATCGAAGACACAGGAAGAATGAGCAGTTCTTC.

The chain is built from TRBV29-1 and TRBJ1-1; 7 bases are shared with TRBD1. J was trimmed by 7 bases and V by 8 bases; bases with no gene match: 7. CDR3 length equals 11 residues. Germline values: CDR1 SQVTM, CDR2 ANQGSEA. The CDR3 is CSTGAGGEAFF. CDR3 sequence (DNA): TGCAGCACAGGGGCCGGGGGTGAAGCTTTCTTT.

V gene TRBV19 combines with J gene TRBJ1-6; the match to TRBD1 covers 10 bases. Per germline, CDR1 LNHDA and CDR2 SQIVND (reference sequence). The V segment lost 11 bases and the J segment 9 bases; nucleotides outside the gene matches: 13. The CDR3 is made up of 15 amino acids. CDR3 sequence: CASETTGTGVSPLHF. CDR3 in DNA: TGTGCCTCTGAAACCACCGGGACAGGGGTTTCACCCCTCCACTTT. Variable domain in full (rest from reference TRBV19 and TRBJ1-6): DGGITQSPKYLFRKEGQNVTLSCEQNLNHDAMYWYRQDPGQGLRLIYYSQIVNDFQKGDIAEGYSVSREKKESFPLTVTSAQKNPTAFYLCASETTGTGVSPLHFGNGTRLTVT.

This clone was counted only a few times. This chain links TRBV19 with TRBJ1-1; possibly TRBD1 for D (6 bases). This CDR3 spans 14 amino acids. Germline V gene sequence: CDR1 LNHDA, CDR2 SQIVND (reference sequence). Trimming removed 4 bases from V and 6 bases from J, with 15 bases in between. The DNA of the CDR3 is TGTGCCAGTAGTACCCGACAGGACGGTTCTGAAGCTTTCTTT. The encoded protein is CASSTRQDGSEAFF.

The J gene is TRBJ1-1, the V gene TRBV4-2, with no clear D. Germline CDR1 LGHNA, CDR2 YNFKEQ. Trimming took off 4 bases at V and 1 base at J, with 13 bases between the two ends. There are 15 residues in the CDR3. The CDR3 reads CASSLKSHPNTEAFF. Written as DNA, the CDR3 is TGTGCCAGCAGCCTCAAAAGCCACCCGAACACTGAAGCTTTCTTT.

This clone has more than one count but fewer than ten. CDR3 bases: TGTGCCAGCAGCTTGAACAGGGGGCATGAAAAACTGTTTTTT. This codes for CASSLNRGHEKLFF. The chain uses TRBV5-6 and TRBJ1-4; 9 nucleotides line up with TRBD1. The CDR3 is 14 amino acids. J was trimmed by 6 bases and V by 1 base; bases with no gene match: 1. The germline gives CDR1 SGHDT, CDR2 YYEEEE.

V usage is TRBV6-6 and J usage is TRBJ1-6; D perhaps matches TRBD1 (5 bases). V was clipped by 4 bases and J by 8 bases, with 9 bases between them. This CDR3 contains 13 residues. Germline V gene data show CDR1 as MNHNY and CDR2 as SVGAGI (reference sequence). The DNA of the CDR3 is TGTGCCAGCAGTTTGGGGCCCTATTCACCCCTCCACTTT. It specifies CASSLGPYSPLHF.

The gene calls are TRBV5-6 and TRBJ1-6, with D maybe TRBD1 (5 bases). The V and J ends lost 2 bases and 5 bases respectively, with 8 bases between them. Looked up from germline, CDR1 is SGHDT and CDR2 is YYEEEE. The CDR3 has 14 residues. CDR3 DNA: TGTGCCAGCAGCTTACTACAGGATAATTCACCCCTCCACTTT. Its protein is CASSLLQDNSPLHF.

The chain employs TRBV6-5 and TRBJ2-4, with a possible D match to TRBD2 (5 bases). Germline V lookup: CDR1 MNHEY, CDR2 SVGAGI. Deletions cut 0 bases from V and 9 bases from J, with 12 bases between. The CDR3 contains 14 residues. This CDR3 reads CASSYSRAGGIQYF. The CDR3 DNA follows: TGTGCCAGCAGTTACTCTCGGGCAGGAGGCATTCAGTACTTC.

With regard to this clone: At one end the junction does not follow the germline gene, possibly because of a read error. This sequence joins TRBV6-1 and TRBJ1-1; no definite D call. The germline V gene encodes CDR1 MNHNS and CDR2 SASEGT. The CDR3 contains 13 residues. The CDR3 DNA reads TGTGCCAGCAGGGAAGGATGGAACACTGAAGCTTTCTTT. Its protein product is CASREGWNTEAFF.

This sequence joins TRBV18 and TRBJ1-3, with D possibly matching TRBD1 (6 bases). V lost 1 base to trimming and J lost 4 bases, with 20 bases between them. This CDR3 comprises 18 residues. Looked up from germline, CDR1 is KGHSH and CDR2 is LQKENI. The CDR3 bases are TGTGCCAGCTCACCACTCCCCCCGCGCGACAGGTCCGGAAACACCATATATTTT. Translated, it gives CASSPLPPRDRSGNTIYF.

The chain recombines TRBV29-1 with TRBJ2-5; TRBD1 aligns across 8 bases. Trimming cost V 6 bases and J 4 bases; bases outside gene matches: 22. In germline, CDR1 is SQVTM, CDR2 ANQGSEA. The CDR3 has 18 residues. CDR3 protein: CSVITGGQGAFSRETQYF. CDR3 DNA: TGCAGCGTGATAACAGGGGGGCAGGGGGCATTTTCGAGAGAGACCCAGTACTTC.

The chain has TRBV5-6 and TRBJ2-5; D tentatively fits TRBD1 or TRBD2 (6 bases each). The CDR3 is 15 amino acids. In germline, CDR1 is SGHDT, CDR2 YYEEEE. Trimming removed 0 bases from V and 4 bases from J, with 13 bases in between. CDR3 amino acids: CASSLGGAHRETQYF. The CDR3 DNA reads as TGTGCCAGCAGCTTGGGGGGGGCGCATCGAGAGACCCAGTACTTC.

Concerning this clone: The sample has other DNA sequences that encode this CDR3 too. The chain links TRBV5-6 to TRBJ2-6; perhaps TRBD1 as D (5 bases). CDR3 length: 14 amino acids. The V and J ends lost 0 bases and 4 bases respectively, with 5 bases between them. Germline CDR1 SGHDT, CDR2 YYEEEE. The CDR3 bases are TGTGCCAGCAGCTTGGGGGGCGGGGCCAACGTCCTGACTTTC. Its protein is CASSLGGGANVLTF.

J is TRBJ1-2 and V is TRBV11-2; D perhaps matches TRBD1 (5 bases). Germline CDR1 SGHAT, CDR2 FQNNGV. This CDR3 is built from 14 residues. The V and J ends lost 1 base and 5 bases respectively, with 11 bases between them. The CDR3 loop is CASSLAQGIYGYTF. Written as DNA, the CDR3 is TGTGCCAGCAGCTTAGCCCAGGGCATTTATGGCTACACCTTC. Full variable domain (outside the CDR3, taken from reference TRBV11-2 and TRBJ1-2): EAGVAQSPRYKIIEKRQSVAFWCNPISGHATLYWYQQILGQGPKLLIQFQNNGVVDDSQLPKDRFSAERLKGVDSTLKIQPAKLEDSAVYLCASSLAQGIYGYTFGSGTRLTVV.